This TCR beta chain was recovered during a study of blood T cells in healthy people across ages. Findings of the study overall: Strong correlation was found linking TCR beta diversity to naive T cell percentage.

On this clonotype itself: Its antigen is unknown. The junction differs from germline at one of its ends, possibly a read error.

The germline CDR1 and CDR2 sequences are SNHLY and FYNNEI. The CDR3 is 15 amino acids. For the second PCR, which ran for roughly 7 to 11 cycles, a sample-barcoded 5' primer and a J-beta primer mix were used. TCRdb reprocessed the 5' RACE reads with MiXCR, giving one entry per CDR3 protein. Among approximately 760,000 distinct CDR3 sequences listed, more than 20% were seen once. The same sample was also used in a study of T cells of mothers and their children. From that study: Versus unrelated pairs, overlap was slightly higher in related mother-child pairs, without reaching significance.

The rearrangement links TRBV2 to TRBJ2-5, with 8 bases that match TRBD2. The TCR sequence derives from a boy between 5 and 17 years old in good health. The specimen sequenced was blood. This CDR3 is CAGSEFLAGEETQYF. The CDR3 coding sequence is TGTGCCGGCAGTGAGTTCCTAGCGGGTGAAGAGACCCAGTACTTC.